What follows are 24 T cell receptor beta chains derived from one specimen sequenced in a study of blood T cells in healthy people across ages. Together with a sample-barcoded 5' primer, a J-beta primer mix was included in a second PCR lasting about 6 to 11 cycles. From the 5' RACE reads, TCRdb called clonotypes with MiXCR, one entry per CDR3 protein. The sample includes fewer than 1,200,000 distinct CDR3 sequences, roughly 24% seen only once; the top ten take about 0.72%. These same records also appear under a second study, on T cells of mothers and their children.

Specimen: blood. Receptors were obtained from a girl aged 2-10 years in good health.

The V call is TRBV15, the J call TRBJ1-1; no reliable D call. Germline V gene data show CDR1 as LNHNV and CDR2 as YYDKDF (reference sequence). The CDR3 is 16 residues long. V was pared by 0 bases and J by 3 bases, with 14 bases between. Here the CDR3 reads CATSRDTVGSDTEAFF. The CDR3, as DNA: TGTGCCACCAGCAGAGACACGGTGGGCAGTGACACTGAAGCTTTCTTT.

V and J are TRBV20-1 and TRBJ1-4; no definite D call. Germline CDR1 is DFQATT and CDR2 is SNEGSKA (reference sequence). Trimming pared 1 base from V and 8 bases from J, leaving 14 bases between. The CDR3 sequence is 14 residues long. The CDR3 is CSARVRAGGEKLFF. The CDR3 DNA reads as TGCAGTGCTAGAGTTAGGGCAGGAGGGGAAAAACTGTTTTTT.

V is TRBV20-1 and J is TRBJ2-1; 8 nucleotides match TRBD2. The CDR3 spans 17 residues. V shed 2 bases and J 1 base; nucleotides not matched to a gene: 10. The germline V gene encodes CDR1 DFQATT and CDR2 SNEGSKA (reference sequence). For the CDR3, the DNA is TGCAGTGCTAGAAGGGGGTCGGCGGGAGGATCCTACAATGAGCAGTTCTTC. This gives the protein CSARRGSAGGSYNEQFF.

The chain recombines TRBV5-1 with TRBJ1-2; D not certain. This CDR3 contains 15 residues. Germline CDR1 reads SGHRS; CDR2 reads YFSETQ. The V end lost 0 bases, the J end lost 0 bases, and 9 bases lay between the germline ends. The CDR3: CASSLADPSNYGYTF. The DNA for the CDR3 is TGCGCCAGCAGCTTGGCGGATCCTTCTAACTATGGCTACACCTTC.

This clonotype turned up a few times. The DNA of the CDR3 is TGTGCCAGCAGCCAAGGGGACAGGGGAGACTATGGCTACACCTTC. This gives the protein CASSQGDRGDYGYTF. The chain carries TRBV3-1 and TRBJ1-2, with 10 positions matching TRBD1. V lost 1 base, J lost 3 bases, and 2 bases stayed unmatched. From germline, CDR1 is LGHDT and CDR2 YNNKEL (reference sequence). The CDR3 runs 15 residues. Drawing the rest from reference TRBV3-1 and TRBJ1-2, the complete variable domain is DTAVSQTPKYLVTQMGNDKSIKCEQNLGHDTMYWYKQDSKKFLKIMFSYNNKELIINETVPNRFSPKSPDKAHLNLHINSLELGDSAVYFCASSQGDRGDYGYTFGSGTRLTVV.

This clonotype has more than one count but fewer than ten. The CDR3: CASSSFGGAYEQYF. The CDR3 bases are TGTGCCAGCAGCTCTTTTGGCGGAGCCTACGAGCAGTACTTC. This chain uses TRBV7-2 with TRBJ2-7; D not resolved. The CDR3 extends over 14 amino acids. Germline CDR1 is SGHTA and CDR2 is FQGNSA. The ends were cut back, 4 bases at V and 2 bases at J, with 12 bases in the middle.

This clonotype was seen at least ten times. The chain uses TRBV5-1 and TRBJ2-5; D remains unclear. The germline V and J ends were trimmed by 1 base and 0 bases, with 7 bases remaining between them. The V gene's germline CDR1 is SGHRS and CDR2 YFSETQ. The CDR3 extends over 14 amino acids. The CDR3 DNA follows: TGCGCCAGCAGCTTGCTAACGGACCAAGAGACCCAGTACTTC. This gives the protein CASSLLTDQETQYF.

CDR3 sequence (DNA): TGTGCCAGCAGTTTACGAGCGGGAGGGCCGAGGGCCTACGAGCAGTACTTC. Protein product: CASSLRAGGPRAYEQYF. The V gene is TRBV28, the J gene TRBJ2-1; TRBD2 agrees at 10 bases. TRBJ2-7 explains the end of the DNA better; the J call may be wrong. This CDR3 contains 17 residues. Looked up from germline, CDR1 is MDHEN and CDR2 is SYDVKM.

The V call is TRBV11-1, the J call TRBJ1-1; D gene unclear. V lost 5 bases and J lost 5, with 12 bases in between. CDR1 is SGHAT, CDR2 FQDESV, per germline (reference sequence). This CDR3 is 13 amino acids long. The CDR3 is CASSPSLETEAFF. The CDR3 DNA sequence: TGTGCCAGCAGCCCCAGCCTCGAGACTGAAGCTTTCTTT.

As to this clonotype: A read error may account for a junction end that differs from germline. The chain is built from TRBV9 and TRBJ1-1, with D unresolved. CDR1 is SGDLS and CDR2 is YYNGEE in the germline V gene. The CDR3 totals 13 residues. The CDR3 protein is CAGSVDLGVEAFF. The CDR3 nucleotides read TGTGCCGGCAGCGTAGATCTGGGTGTGGAAGCTTTCTTT.

The chain recombines TRBV20-1 with TRBJ2-2; TRBD1 is a possible D gene (6 bases). The V and J ends lost 0 bases and 1 base respectively, with 9 bases between them. The CDR3 is made up of 15 amino acids. Germline V gene lookup returns CDR1 DFQATT and CDR2 SNEGSKA (reference sequence). CDR3 protein: CSARDLQGNTGELFF. CDR3 nucleotide sequence: TGCAGTGCTAGAGATTTACAGGGGAACACCGGGGAGCTGTTTTTT.

The chain uses TRBV5-1 and TRBJ2-7; D not resolved. The CDR3 is 13 residues long. Germline lookup yields CDR1 SGHRS and CDR2 YFSETQ. The V gene lost 5 bases and the J gene lost 0 bases, with 9 bases spanning the gap. The CDR3 region is CASRVTDSYEQYF. CDR3 DNA sequence: TGCGCCAGCAGGGTAACAGACTCCTACGAGCAGTACTTC.

There are a few counts of this clonotype. The chain carries TRBV20-1 and TRBJ1-5, with D possibly matching TRBD1 (5 bases). Germline CDR1 and CDR2: DFQATT and SNEGSKA (reference sequence). The CDR3 sequence is 16 residues long. Trimming removed 5 bases from V and 0 bases from J, with 17 bases in between. CDR3 bases: TGCAGTGCTGGGGACGTCTTTAAGTATAGCAATCAGCCCCAGCATTTT. Protein: CSAGDVFKYSNQPQHF.

This clonotype was seen a single time. The genes are TRBV5-5 and TRBJ2-5; no clear D gene. This CDR3 is built from 13 residues. Deletions cut 4 bases from V and 4 bases from J, with 11 bases between. Germline values: CDR1 SGHKS, CDR2 YYEKEE (reference sequence). In DNA form, the CDR3 reads TGTGCCAGCAGCAATCGGCTAGGAGAGACCCAGTACTTC. Translation gives CASSNRLGETQYF.

This clonotype was counted between two and nine times. This sequence joins TRBV7-2 and TRBJ2-7; maybe TRBD1 (6 bases). This CDR3 region has 13 residues. V was shortened by 6 bases and J by 3 bases, with 12 bases between the two germline ends. Germline V gene lookup returns CDR1 SGHTA and CDR2 FQGNSA. This chain's CDR3 is CASSPDRIYEQYF. The CDR3 coding sequence is TGTGCCAGCAGTCCTGACAGGATCTACGAGCAGTACTTC.

This CDR3 is CASSPPSGSGGDYEQYF. CDR3 DNA sequence: TGTGCCAGCAGCCCCCCCTCGGGGAGCGGGGGAGACTACGAGCAGTACTTC. The chain is built from TRBV2 and TRBJ2-5; 8 bases are a match to TRBD2. The end of the DNA is better explained by TRBJ2-7, so the J call may be wrong. This CDR3 is 17 amino acids long. Germline V gene sequence: CDR1 SNHLY, CDR2 FYNNEI.

About this clonotype itself: At one end, the junction sequence differs from germline, possibly due to a read error. The chain combines TRBV4-1 with TRBJ2-5; 8 bases match TRBD2. The CDR3 length is 16 residues. Germline values: CDR1 MGHRA, CDR2 YSYEKL. CDR3: CASSPQGLGSGNMEFF. In DNA, the CDR3 is TGCGCCAGCAGCCCCCAGGGGTTGGGTAGCGGGAACATGGAGTTCTTC.

The chain employs TRBV6-5 and TRBJ2-1; tentative D call: TRBD1 (5 bases). The V end was cut by 3 bases, the J end by 10 bases, with 19 bases between. Per germline, CDR1 MNHEY and CDR2 SVGAGI. CDR3 size: 15 residues. The CDR3 loop reads CASSYARTIPGEQFF. CDR3 DNA: TGTGCCAGCAGTTATGCTAGGACAATTCCTGGGGAGCAGTTCTTC.

V is TRBV5-1 and J is TRBJ2-7; the D gene is possibly TRBD1 (6 bases). The length of the CDR3 is 14 residues. V lost 2 bases to trimming and J lost 6 bases, with 15 bases between them. The germline V gene has CDR1 SGHRS and CDR2 YFSETQ. The CDR3 spells CASSFDRDTIEQYF. CDR3 coding DNA: TGCGCCAGCAGCTTTGACCGGGACACCATCGAGCAGTACTTC.

The table lists this clonotype with a few counts. The chain links TRBV10-3 to TRBJ2-4; 14 bases are a match to TRBD2. The CDR3 runs to 18 residues. The V gene's germline CDR1 is ENHRY and CDR2 SYGVKD. With V trimmed by 4 bases and J by 2 bases, 7 bases remained unmatched. The CDR3 loop reads CAISAGLAGVKSKNIQYF. In DNA form, the CDR3 reads TGTGCCATCAGTGCGGGACTAGCGGGAGTTAAGTCCAAAAACATTCAGTACTTC.

In this sample, this clonotype turned up a few times. This chain uses TRBV5-1 with TRBJ2-1; D is possibly TRBD2 (5 bases). V dropped 0 bases and J dropped 7 bases, with 17 bases sitting between them. Germline V gene sequence: CDR1 SGHRS, CDR2 YFSETQ. The CDR3 extends over 16 amino acids. The CDR3: CASSLDLAVPGNEQFF. The CDR3 nucleotides read TGCGCCAGCAGCTTGGATTTGGCGGTTCCGGGGAATGAGCAGTTCTTC.

This clonotype was seen more than once but under ten times. The chain couples TRBV3-1 to TRBJ2-7, with 9 bases aligning to TRBD2. The CDR3 spans 14 residues. V was clipped by 8 bases and J by 3 bases; unmatched bases: 8. Germline V gene lookup returns CDR1 LGHDT and CDR2 YNNKEL (reference sequence). CDR3 sequence (DNA): TGTGCCAGCGGGCTAGCGGGAACCCTCTACGAGCAGTACTTC. It encodes CASGLAGTLYEQYF.

In this sample, this clonotype turned up a few times. The chain links TRBV5-7 to TRBJ1-2; D gene ambiguous. TRBV5-7 is an ORF, and what it does is uncertain. This CDR3 comprises 16 residues. Trimming shortened V by 0 bases and J by 1 base, and 13 bases separated the two germline ends. The CDR3 region is CASSLGAQTFNYGYTF. CDR3 in DNA: TGTGCCAGCAGCTTGGGCGCGCAGACGTTTAACTATGGCTACACCTTC.

The sample holds a few counts of this clonotype. This CDR3 is CRLTYRFNEKLFF. CDR3 in DNA: TGCAGGCTTACCTACAGATTTAATGAAAAACTGTTTTTT. The chain couples TRBV20-1 to TRBJ1-4; D unclear. The length of the CDR3 is 13 residues. Germline lookup yields CDR1 DFQATT and CDR2 SNEGSKA (reference sequence).